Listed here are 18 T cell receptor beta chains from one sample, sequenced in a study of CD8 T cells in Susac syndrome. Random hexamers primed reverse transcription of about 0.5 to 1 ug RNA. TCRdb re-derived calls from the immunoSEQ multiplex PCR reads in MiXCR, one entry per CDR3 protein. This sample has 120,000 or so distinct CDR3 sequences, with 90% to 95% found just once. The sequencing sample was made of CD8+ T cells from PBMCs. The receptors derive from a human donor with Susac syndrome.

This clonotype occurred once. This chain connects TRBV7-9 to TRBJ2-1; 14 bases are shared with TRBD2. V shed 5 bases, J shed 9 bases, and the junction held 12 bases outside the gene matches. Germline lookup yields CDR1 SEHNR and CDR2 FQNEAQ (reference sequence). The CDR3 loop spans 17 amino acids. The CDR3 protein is CASSRKRLAGGWGEQFF. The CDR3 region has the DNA TGTGCCAGCAGCCGAAAAAGACTAGCGGGAGGGTGGGGTGAGCAGTTCTTC.

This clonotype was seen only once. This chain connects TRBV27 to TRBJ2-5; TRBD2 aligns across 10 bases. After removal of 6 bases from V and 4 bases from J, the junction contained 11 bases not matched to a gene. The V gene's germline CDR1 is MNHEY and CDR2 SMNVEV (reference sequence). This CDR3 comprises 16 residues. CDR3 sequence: CASSQLAGAPGETQYF. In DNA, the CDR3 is TGTGCCAGCAGCCAGCTAGCGGGGGCCCCGGGAGAGACCCAGTACTTC.

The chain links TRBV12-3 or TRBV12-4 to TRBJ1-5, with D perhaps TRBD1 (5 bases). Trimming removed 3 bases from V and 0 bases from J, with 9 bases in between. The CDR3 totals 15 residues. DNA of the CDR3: TGTGCCAGCAGTTTGGGGCTTAATAGCAATCAGCCCCAGCATTTT. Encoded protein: CASSLGLNSNQPQHF.

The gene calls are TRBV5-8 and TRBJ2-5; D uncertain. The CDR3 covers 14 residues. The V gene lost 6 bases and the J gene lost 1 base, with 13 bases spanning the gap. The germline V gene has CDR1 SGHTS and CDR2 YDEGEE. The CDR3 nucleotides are TGTGCCAGCACACCTGAGCAGATCCAAGAGACCCAGTACTTC. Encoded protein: CASTPEQIQETQYF.

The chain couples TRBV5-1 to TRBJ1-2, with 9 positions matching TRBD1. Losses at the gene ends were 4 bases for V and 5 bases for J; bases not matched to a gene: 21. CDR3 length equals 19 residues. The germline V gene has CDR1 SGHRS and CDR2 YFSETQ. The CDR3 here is CASSQGTGRTMDFRYGYTF. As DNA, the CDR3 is TGCGCCAGCAGCCAGGGGACAGGGAGGACTATGGACTTCCGATATGGCTACACCTTC.

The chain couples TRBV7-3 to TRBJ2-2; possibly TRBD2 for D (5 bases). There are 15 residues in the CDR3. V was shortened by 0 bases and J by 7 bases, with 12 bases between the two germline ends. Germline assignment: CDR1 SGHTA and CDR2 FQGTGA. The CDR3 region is CASSLTSFGVGELFF. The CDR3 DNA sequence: TGTGCCAGCAGCTTAACGTCCTTCGGGGTCGGGGAGCTGTTTTTT.

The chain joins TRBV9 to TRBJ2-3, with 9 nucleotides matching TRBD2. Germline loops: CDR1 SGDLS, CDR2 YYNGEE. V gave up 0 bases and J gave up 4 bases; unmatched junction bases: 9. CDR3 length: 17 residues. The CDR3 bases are TGTGCCAGCAGCGTAGATGAGAGTAGCGGGAGCGCAGATACGCAGTATTTT. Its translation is CASSVDESSGSADTQYF.

The CDR3 is CASSFGLAPYEQYF. The CDR3 DNA is TGTGCCAGCAGCTTCGGACTAGCGCCCTACGAGCAGTACTTC. The chain carries TRBV3-1 and TRBJ2-7, with 9 bases fitting TRBD2. Unmatched junction bases numbered 4, after V lost 5 bases and J lost 2 bases. The germline CDR1 and CDR2 sequences are LGHDT and YNNKEL (reference sequence). There are 14 residues in the CDR3.

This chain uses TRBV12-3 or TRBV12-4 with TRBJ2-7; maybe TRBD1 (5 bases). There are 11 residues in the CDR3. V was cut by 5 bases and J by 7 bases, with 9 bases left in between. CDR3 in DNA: TGTGCCAGCAGTCTGACAGAGGAGCAGTACTTC. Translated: CASSLTEEQYF.

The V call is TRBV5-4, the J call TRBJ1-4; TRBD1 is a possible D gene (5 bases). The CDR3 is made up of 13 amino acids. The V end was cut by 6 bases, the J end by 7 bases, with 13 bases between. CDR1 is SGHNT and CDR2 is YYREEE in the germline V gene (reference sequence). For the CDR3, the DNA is TGTGCCAGCACGGCAGGGTCGGGTGAAAAACTGTTTTTT. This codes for CASTAGSGEKLFF. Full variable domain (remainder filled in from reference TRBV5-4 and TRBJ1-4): ETGVTQSPTHLIKTRGQQVTLRCSSQSGHNTVSWYQQALGQGPQFIFQYYREEENGRGNFPPRFSGLQFPNYSSELNVNALELDDSALYLCASTAGSGEKLFFGSGTQLSVL.

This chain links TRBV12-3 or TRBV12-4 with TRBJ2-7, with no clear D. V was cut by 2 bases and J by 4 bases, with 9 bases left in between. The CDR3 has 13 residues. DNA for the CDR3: TGTGCCAGCAGTTTATCAGGTCGGTACGAGCAGTACTTC. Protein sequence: CASSLSGRYEQYF.

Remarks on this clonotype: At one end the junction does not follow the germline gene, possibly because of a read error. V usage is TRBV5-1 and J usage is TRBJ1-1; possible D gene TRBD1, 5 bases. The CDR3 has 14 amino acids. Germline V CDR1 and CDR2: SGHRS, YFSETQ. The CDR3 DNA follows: TGCGCCAGCAACTTGGGGGAAATGGGAACTGAAGCTTTCTTT. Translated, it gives CASNLGEMGTEAFF. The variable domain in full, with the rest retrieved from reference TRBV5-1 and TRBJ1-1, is KAGVTQTPRYLIKTRGQQVTLSCSPISGHRSVSWYQQTPGQGLQFLFEYFSETQRNKGNFPGRFSGRQFSNSRSEMNVSTLELGDSALYLCASNLGEMGTEAFFGQGTRLTVV.

The CDR3 bases are TGTGCCAGCAGACTCGGACAGTCCAGCTCCTACGAGCAGTACTTC. Amino acid sequence: CASRLGQSSSYEQYF. The gene calls are TRBV27 and TRBJ2-7, with TRBD1 as a possible D gene (6 bases). V was trimmed by 6 bases and J by 0 bases, leaving 15 bases between them. CDR3 length: 15 amino acids. Germline V gene lookup returns CDR1 MNHEY and CDR2 SMNVEV (reference sequence).

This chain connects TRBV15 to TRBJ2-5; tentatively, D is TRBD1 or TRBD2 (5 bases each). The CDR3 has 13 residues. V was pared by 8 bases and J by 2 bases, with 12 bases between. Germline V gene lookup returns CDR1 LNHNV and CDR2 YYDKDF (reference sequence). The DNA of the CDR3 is TGTGCCACCTCCGGGACGGAGCAAGAGACCCAGTACTTC. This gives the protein CATSGTEQETQYF.

This CDR3 reads CAWRIQGITEAFF. The CDR3 DNA follows: TGTGCCTGGAGGATACAGGGTATCACTGAAGCTTTCTTT. J is TRBJ1-1 and V is TRBV30; D perhaps matches TRBD1 (6 bases). Germline lookup yields CDR1 GTSNPN and CDR2 SVGIG (reference sequence). CDR3 length equals 13 residues. Trimming shortened V by 3 bases and J by 4 bases, and 12 bases separated the two germline ends. Complete variable domain (other parts from reference TRBV30 and TRBJ1-1): SQTIHQWPATLVQPVGSPLSLECTVEGTSNPNLYWYRQAAGRGLQLLFYSVGIGQISSEVPQNLSASRPQDRQFILSSKKLLLSDSGFYLCAWRIQGITEAFFGQGTRLTVV.

CDR3 coding DNA: TGTGCCAGCCAACTGACTCCTAGCGACTACAATGAGCAGTTCTTC. It yields the protein CASQLTPSDYNEQFF. V usage is TRBV6-5 and J usage is TRBJ2-1; D is perhaps TRBD2 (6 bases). The V end was cut by 8 bases, the J end by 3 bases, with 17 bases between. The V gene's germline CDR1 is MNHEY and CDR2 SVGAGI. The CDR3 runs to 15 residues.

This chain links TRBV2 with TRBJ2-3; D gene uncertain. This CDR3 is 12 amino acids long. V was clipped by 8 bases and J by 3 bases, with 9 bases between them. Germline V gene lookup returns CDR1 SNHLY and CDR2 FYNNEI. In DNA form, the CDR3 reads TGTGCCAGCCCTAAAGTGACAGATACGCAGTATTTT. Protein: CASPKVTDTQYF.

The CDR3 is CASSWELETQYF. DNA for the CDR3: TGCGCCAGCAGCTGGGAATTAGAGACCCAGTACTTC. The chain has TRBV5-1 and TRBJ2-5; D remains ambiguous. Trimming removed 3 bases from V and 4 bases from J, with 7 bases in between. Germline loops: CDR1 SGHRS, CDR2 YFSETQ. This CDR3 is 12 amino acids long.